These 20 T cell receptor beta chains originate from one sample sequenced in a study of T-cell memory formation after mild COVID-19. TCRdb used MiXCR to reprocess the 5' RACE reads, holding one entry per CDR3 protein. This table has about 610,000 distinct CDR3 sequences, roughly 17% appearing once. The sequenced sample consisted of PBMCs or a T cell subset sorted from them (not recorded which). The source of these receptors is an adult woman who had mild COVID-19 (a few samples of this study predate the infection). Cell type and time point are not known.

J is TRBJ2-4 and V is TRBV5-1, with D possibly matching TRBD2 (7 bases). Germline CDR1 and CDR2: SGHRS and YFSETQ. This CDR3 region has 16 residues. V lost 1 base, J lost 3 bases, and 14 bases lay in between. The CDR3 loop reads CASSLIGGLDKNIQYF. CDR3 coding DNA: TGCGCCAGCAGCTTGATCGGGGGGCTTGACAAAAACATTCAGTACTTC.

V is TRBV5-1 and J is TRBJ1-4, with D tentatively TRBD1 (5 bases). The CDR3 sequence is 15 residues long. V was cut by 1 base and J by 5 bases, with 12 bases left in between. Per germline, CDR1 SGHRS and CDR2 YFSETQ. The chain's CDR3 is CASSLTTALNEKLFF. The CDR3 DNA reads as TGCGCCAGCAGCTTGACGACAGCCCTAAATGAAAAACTGTTTTTT.

The rearrangement links TRBV6-1 to TRBJ1-1; 7 bases match TRBD1. Germline assignment: CDR1 MNHNS and CDR2 SASEGT. The CDR3 has 15 residues. V trimming: 1 base; J trimming: 8 bases; junction bases outside the gene matches: 10. In DNA form, the CDR3 reads TGTGCCAGCAGTGAAGGGGCTTATCGGGACAGAGAAGCTTTCTTT. This codes for CASSEGAYRDREAFF.

The CDR3 nucleotides are TGTGCTAGTGGCCAACCGGGACAAAAAACTGAGCAGTTCTTC. It specifies CASGQPGQKTEQFF. The rearrangement uses TRBV12-5 and TRBJ2-1, with D possibly matching TRBD1 (6 bases). With 6 bases removed from V and 9 bases from J, the gap between germline ends came to 18 bases. Per germline, CDR1 LGHNT and CDR2 FRNRAP. This CDR3 has 14 amino acids. Variable domain in full (rest from reference TRBV12-5 and TRBJ2-1): DARVTQTPRHKVTEMGQEVTMRCQPILGHNTVFWYRQTMMQGLELLAYFRNRAPLDDSGMPKDRFSAEMPDATLATLKIQPSEPRDSAVYFCASGQPGQKTEQFFGPGTRLTVL.

In its sample, this clonotype was seen a few times. The V and J genes are TRBV3-1 and TRBJ1-6; 7 nucleotides align to TRBD1. The CDR3 runs 13 residues. V dropped 8 bases and J dropped 7; count of bases not matched to a gene: 5. Germline assignment: CDR1 LGHDT and CDR2 YNNKEL (reference sequence). CDR3 DNA sequence: TGTGCCAGCGGGACAGAACGGAATTCACCCCTCCACTTT. It codes for CASGTERNSPLHF.

This clonotype was picked up a small number of times. This rearrangement joins TRBV12-3 or TRBV12-4 to TRBJ1-5; D is unresolved. The CDR3 consists of 15 residues. V was pared by 5 bases and J by 4 bases, with 15 bases between. CDR3 sequence reads: CASSVDLRRNQPQHF. In nucleotides, the CDR3 is TGTGCCAGCAGTGTGGACCTCAGACGGAATCAGCCCCAGCATTTT.

The CDR3 DNA is TGTGCCAGCAGCTTATCCAGGGACAACTATGGCTACACCTTC. This codes for CASSLSRDNYGYTF. The V and J genes are TRBV7-9 and TRBJ1-2, with D possibly matching TRBD1 (5 bases). The length of the CDR3 is 14 residues. Trimming stripped 2 bases from V and 2 bases from J, with 9 bases between. Germline CDR1 SEHNR, CDR2 FQNEAQ (reference sequence). Looking up the rest from reference TRBV7-9 and TRBJ1-2 gives the full variable domain: DTGVSQNPRHKITKRGQNVTFRCDPISEHNRLYWYRQTLGQGPEFLTYFQNEAQLEKSRLLSDRFSAERPKGSFSTLEIQRTEQGDSAMYLCASSLSRDNYGYTFGSGTRLTVV.

At least ten counts were recorded for this clonotype. V usage is TRBV29-1 and J usage is TRBJ2-2, with TRBD2 matching over 12 bases. Per the germline V gene, CDR1 is SQVTM and CDR2 is ANQGSEA. The ends lost 7 bases at V and 1 base at J; junction bases unmatched: 4. The CDR3 is 15 residues long. As DNA, the CDR3 is TGCAGCGCCAAACTAGCGGGAGGGAACACCGGGGAGCTGTTTTTT. This codes for CSAKLAGGNTGELFF.

The chain combines TRBV15 with TRBJ2-3; 7 bases match TRBD2. J lost 6 bases, V lost 0 bases, and 3 bases had no gene match. The CDR3 spans 14 residues. CDR1 is LNHNV, CDR2 YYDKDF, per germline (reference sequence). CDR3 residues: CATSREGGSDTQYF. The CDR3 DNA reads TGTGCCACCAGCAGAGAGGGAGGGTCGGATACGCAGTATTTT.

This clonotype has just a few counts. The V gene is TRBV6-5, the J gene TRBJ2-3; D possibly corresponds to TRBD2 (6 bases). V lost 4 bases and J lost 0, with 14 bases in between. CDR3 size: 16 residues. Germline V CDR1 and CDR2: MNHEY, SVGAGI. The CDR3 DNA follows: TGTGCCAGCAGTTTTTCGTATAGCGGAAGCACAGATACGCAGTATTTT. As protein: CASSFSYSGSTDTQYF.

With regard to this clonotype: One end of the junction does not line up with germline, which may come from a read error. J is TRBJ1-6 and V is TRBV27; D gene unclear. There are 14 residues in the CDR3. CDR1 MNHEY and CDR2 SMNVEV come from the germline V gene (reference sequence). This chain's CDR3 is CDSSYRLINSPLHF. In DNA form, the CDR3 reads TGTGACAGCAGTTACCGGCTCATAAATTCACCCCTCCACTTT.

This clonotype occurred a few times. This chain links TRBV6-2 or TRBV6-3 with TRBJ2-7; 9 nucleotides match TRBD1. The V gene end was trimmed by 6 bases and the J gene end by 9 bases; junction bases not matched to a gene: 12. This CDR3 is built from 14 residues. Germline values: CDR1 MNHEY, CDR2 SVGEGT. CDR3 residues: CASRFGTGKMMQYF. DNA for the CDR3: TGTGCCAGCAGATTCGGGACAGGGAAAATGATGCAGTACTTC.

The rearrangement uses TRBV7-9 and TRBJ2-1; TRBD1 might be the D (5 bases). V lost 2 bases and J 4 bases, leaving 12 bases between the germline ends. The CDR3 length is 15 residues. Germline CDR1 SEHNR, CDR2 FQNEAQ (reference sequence). The CDR3 DNA is TGTGCCAGCAGCTTATTCCAGGGTGGGTACAATGAGCAGTTCTTC. This translates into CASSLFQGGYNEQFF.

The rearrangement joins TRBV5-4 to TRBJ2-7; the match to TRBD1 covers 9 bases. Germline V gene data show CDR1 as SGHNT and CDR2 as YYREEE (reference sequence). The CDR3 is 15 amino acids. V lost 4 bases to trimming and J lost 2 bases; unmatched junction nucleotides: 7. CDR3 residues: CASSPGQGFTYEQYF. DNA for the CDR3: TGTGCCAGCAGCCCGGGACAGGGTTTCACCTACGAGCAGTACTTC.

This chain uses TRBV2 with TRBJ2-7; the D call may be TRBD1 or TRBD2 (5 bases each). V lost 5 bases, J lost 6 bases, and 23 bases lay in between. The germline V gene encodes CDR1 SNHLY and CDR2 FYNNEI. CDR3 length: 16 amino acids. CDR3: CASSRDGPGSGREQYF. In DNA form, the CDR3 reads TGTGCCAGCAGTCGGGACGGCCCGGGTTCGGGGCGCGAGCAGTACTTC.

The CDR3 DNA reads TGTGCCAGCAGTGAAGTCCCCGGGACAGGATACTACACCTTC. Translation: CASSEVPGTGYYTF. The chain uses TRBV6-1 and TRBJ1-2; TRBD1 matches 8 bases. CDR3 length: 14 residues. The germline V gene encodes CDR1 MNHNS and CDR2 SASEGT. J lost 10 bases, V lost 1 base, and 8 bases had no gene match.

The chain employs TRBV20-1 and TRBJ2-1; D is ambiguous. There are 12 residues in the CDR3. V lost 6 bases and J lost 4, with 10 bases in between. The germline V gene has CDR1 DFQATT and CDR2 SNEGSKA (reference sequence). CDR3 nucleotides: TGCAGTGCCCCTGTAAGTTACAATGAGCAGTTCTTC. Amino acids: CSAPVSYNEQFF.

This clonotype came up many times. This sequence joins TRBV7-9 and TRBJ2-5; weak D call: TRBD2 (5 bases). The CDR3 runs to 14 residues. V lost 6 bases, J lost 1 base, and 12 bases lay in between. The V gene's germline CDR1 is SEHNR and CDR2 FQNEAQ (reference sequence). CDR3 coding DNA: TGTGCCAGCAGACCGAGGGATTCCCAAGAGACCCAGTACTTC. Translated, it gives CASRPRDSQETQYF.

The CDR3 region is CASSAGLVQETQYF. CDR3 in DNA: TGTGCCAGCAGCGCCGGACTTGTCCAAGAGACCCAGTACTTC. The chain couples TRBV9 to TRBJ2-5; tentative D call: TRBD2 (5 bases). The CDR3 runs to 14 residues. Germline V lookup: CDR1 SGDLS, CDR2 YYNGEE. Trimming left V 3 bases short and J 1 base short, with 10 bases between.

V is TRBV7-3 and J is TRBJ2-5; the match to TRBD2 covers 15 bases. The CDR3 covers 15 residues. CDR1 and CDR2 from the germline V gene are SGHTA and FQGTGA. Unmatched junction bases numbered 5, after V lost 5 bases and J lost 7 bases. Written as DNA, the CDR3 is TGTGCCAGCAGCCCCGGACTAGCGGGGGGGACGACCCAGTACTTC. Translation gives CASSPGLAGGTTQYF.